This T cell receptor beta chain was identified during a study of shared clonotypes between healthy human individuals. Broader study findings: Compared with memory subsets, naive subsets generally had larger estimated richness. Clonotypes that were shared across a handful of donors made up around 5% of naive CD4 clonotypes. Clonotype sharing among donors was thought likely to change with sequencing depth.

A split of CD4+ cells into CD45RA+ naive and CD45RA-negative memory subsets was performed. Assay: immunoSEQ multiplex PCR; the TCRdb copy retains only in-frame clones and omits some. The sample includes around 2.5 million clones, 93% of them seen just once. Germline CDR1 and CDR2: SGHRS and YFSETQ. This CDR3 spans 13 amino acids. V lost 4 bases and J 8 bases, leaving 13 bases between the germline ends. This clone was seen only a few times. As yet, its antigen is unknown. The genes are TRBV5-1 and TRBJ1-5, with D possibly being TRBD1 (5 bases). The TCR comes from a man between 18 and 29 years old in good health. Some clones in this sample may be carry-over from other donors' samples. Sequenced: naive CD4+ T cells from PBMCs. Documented subset: CD45RA+ positively selected. Written as DNA, the CDR3 is TGCGCCAGCAGCGTGAGGGGAAATGAGCCCCAGCATTTT. Its protein product is CASSVRGNEPQHF.